The 29 T cell receptor beta chains in this list originate from one sample, sequenced in a study of cytomegalovirus exposure and HLA in healthy donors. The PCR used 60 Vbeta and 13 Jbeta primers. Method: immunoSEQ multiplex PCR; TCRdb's copy keeps in-frame clones and lacks some. Here the sample spans 100,000 to 140,000 clones, about 81% being singletons. The material sequenced was PBMCs. These TCRs come from a man aged 25 to 45 in good health and CMV-seropositive.

The chain joins TRBV6-6 to TRBJ2-7; 9 bases are a match to TRBD1. Germline V lookup: CDR1 MNHNY, CDR2 SVGAGI (reference sequence). The CDR3 length is 14 residues. Unmatched junction bases numbered 7, after V lost 7 bases and J lost 3 bases. The chain's CDR3 is CASTRDRVFYEQYF. DNA of the CDR3: TGTGCCAGCACCCGGGACAGGGTCTTCTACGAGCAGTACTTC.

The rearrangement uses TRBV10-2 and TRBJ1-1, with D tentatively TRBD1 (6 bases). V gave up 6 bases and J gave up 11 bases, with 16 bases separating them. Germline CDR1 WSHSY, CDR2 SAAADI. CDR3 length: 12 residues. Written as DNA, the CDR3 is TGCGCCAGCAGCGCGGGGGCACTTGGGGCTTTCTTT. This encodes CASSAGALGAFF.

CDR3 loop: CASSDLPGSGSPLHF. The CDR3 DNA reads as TGTGCCAGCAGTGATCTCCCAGGGTCGGGCTCACCCCTCCACTTT. V usage is TRBV25-1 and J usage is TRBJ1-6; TRBD1 is a possible D gene (5 bases). V was trimmed by 3 bases and J by 10 bases, leaving 16 bases between them. The CDR3 spans 15 residues. The germline CDR1 and CDR2 sequences are MGHDK and SYGVNS.

The genes are TRBV6-5 and TRBJ2-7; D is perhaps TRBD2 (7 bases). Germline CDR1 and CDR2: MNHEY and SVGAGI. The CDR3 consists of 15 residues. With 5 bases removed from V and 7 bases from J, the gap between germline ends came to 21 bases. The CDR3 DNA is TGTGCCAGCAGTCCACCAAAAGGGGGGGCATTGGAGCAGTACTTC. Its protein is CASSPPKGGALEQYF.

The rearrangement joins TRBV25-1 to TRBJ2-3; D call uncertain. Germline assignment: CDR1 MGHDK and CDR2 SYGVNS. V was cut by 10 bases and J by 0 bases, with 8 bases left in between. This CDR3 region has 12 residues. The CDR3 DNA reads as TGTGCCACCGTCGGGAGCACAGATACGCAGTATTTT. Translated, it gives CATVGSTDTQYF. The variable domain in full, completed from reference TRBV25-1 and TRBJ2-3, reads EADIYQTPRYLVIGTGKKITLECSQTMGHDKMYWYQQDPGMELHLIHYSYGVNSTEKGDLSSESTVSRIRTEHFPLTLESARPSHTSQYLCATVGSTDTQYFGPGTRLTVL.

This chain connects TRBV5-8 to TRBJ1-5; 8 nucleotides align to TRBD1. CDR3 size: 15 residues. CDR1 SGHTS and CDR2 YDEGEE come from the germline V gene. The V gene end was trimmed by 2 bases and the J gene end by 7 bases; junction bases not matched to a gene: 8. CDR3 bases: TGTGCCAGCAGCTTTGTGCGACAGGGGTACCAGCCCCAGCATTTT. Translated: CASSFVRQGYQPQHF. The full variable domain, rest sourced from reference TRBV5-8 and TRBJ1-5, is EAGVTQSPTHLIKTRGQQATLRCSPISGHTSVYWYQQALGLGLQFLLWYDEGEERNRGNFPPRFSGRQFPNYSSELNVNALELEDSALYLCASSFVRQGYQPQHFGDGTRLSIL.

V and J are TRBV27 and TRBJ2-1; D is undetermined. Germline V gene sequence: CDR1 MNHEY, CDR2 SMNVEV (reference sequence). V lost 5 bases to trimming and J lost 0 bases, with 8 bases between them. The CDR3 loop spans 14 amino acids. The CDR3 sequence: CASSNKYSYNEQFF. In DNA form, the CDR3 reads TGTGCCAGCAGTAACAAGTACTCCTACAATGAGCAGTTCTTC.

The chain couples TRBV10-3 to TRBJ2-7; tentatively, D is TRBD2 (5 bases). Germline assignment: CDR1 ENHRY and CDR2 SYGVKD. V lost 6 bases and J 5 bases, leaving 17 bases between the germline ends. The CDR3 extends over 14 amino acids. DNA of the CDR3: TGTGCCATCAGAATCCGTGAGCGGTGGGACGAGCAGTACTTC. Its protein is CAIRIRERWDEQYF.

This chain joins TRBV5-1 and TRBJ1-1; 7 positions match TRBD1. Germline CDR1 is SGHRS and CDR2 is YFSETQ. The trim removed 3 bases at V and 4 bases at J, leaving 6 bases unmatched. The CDR3 sequence is 14 residues long. CDR3 protein: CASSSTGFGTEAFF. CDR3 sequence (DNA): TGCGCCAGCAGCTCGACAGGGTTTGGCACTGAAGCTTTCTTT.

Of note for this clone: Germline is not matched at one junction end, which may reflect a read error. This chain joins TRBV7-9 and TRBJ2-7, with a tentative D call TRBD1 (6 bases). This CDR3 is 14 amino acids long. The germline V gene has CDR1 SEHNR and CDR2 FQNEAQ (reference sequence). The CDR3 loop reads CSSSLGQSSYEQYF. CDR3 nucleotide sequence: TGTTCCAGCAGCTTAGGACAGAGCTCCTACGAGCAGTACTTC.

This chain uses TRBV11-2 with TRBJ2-5; 7 nucleotides align to TRBD1. With V trimmed by 5 bases and J by 5 bases, 11 bases remained unmatched. This CDR3 comprises 15 residues. Germline values: CDR1 SGHAT, CDR2 FQNNGV. The CDR3 DNA sequence: TGTGCCAGCAGCCCTATAGCAGGGGGAAGCGAGACCCAGTACTTC. The encoded protein is CASSPIAGGSETQYF.

The chain recombines TRBV19 with TRBJ1-1; TRBD1 agrees at 8 bases. Trimming cost V 7 bases and J 4 bases; bases outside gene matches: 11. CDR1 and CDR2 from the germline V gene are LNHDA and SQIVND (reference sequence). The CDR3 has 15 residues. CDR3 sequence: CASKMTGDSGTEAFF. The CDR3 coding sequence is TGTGCCAGTAAAATGACAGGGGATTCGGGCACTGAAGCTTTCTTT.

The CDR3 here is CASSFGQANRNQPQHF. The CDR3 nucleotides are TGTGCCAGCAGTTTTGGACAGGCGAACAGAAATCAGCCCCAGCATTTT. The rearrangement uses TRBV6-6 and TRBJ1-5, with 7 nucleotides matching TRBD1. Losses at the gene ends were 4 bases for V and 4 bases for J; bases not matched to a gene: 10. From germline, CDR1 is MNHNY and CDR2 SVGAGI (reference sequence). The CDR3 has 16 amino acids.

This rearrangement joins TRBV7-9 to TRBJ2-3; 7 bases map to TRBD2. CDR1 is SEHNR, CDR2 FQNEAQ, per germline (reference sequence). This CDR3 contains 16 residues. The V gene end was trimmed by 1 base and the J gene end by 2 bases; junction bases not matched to a gene: 6. The chain's CDR3 is CASSLGRGSFTDTQYF. The CDR3 DNA reads TGTGCCAGCAGCTTAGGGCGGGGGTCCTTCACAGATACGCAGTATTTT.

J is TRBJ2-3 and V is TRBV7-9; TRBD1 matches at 12 bases. The germline gives CDR1 SEHNR, CDR2 FQNEAQ (reference sequence). The CDR3 consists of 16 residues. J gave up 2 bases and V 6 bases, and 6 bases lay outside the gene matches. The CDR3 DNA is TGTGCCAGCAGAAGGGGGACAGGGGGCCTCACAGATACGCAGTATTTT. It codes for CASRRGTGGLTDTQYF.

Only one count was recorded for this clone. This rearrangement joins TRBV27 to TRBJ2-5; 8 positions match TRBD2. The J call could be wrong; TRBJ2-7 is a better fit for the DNA end. The germline gives CDR1 MNHEY, CDR2 SMNVEV (reference sequence). The CDR3 loop spans 18 amino acids. CDR3 DNA sequence: TGTGCCAGCAGTTCCCACTCACCCTCCGCCAGCGGGGGTTACGAGCAGTACTTC. Residues: CASSSHSPSASGGYEQYF.

The chain couples TRBV6-5 to TRBJ2-1; D is possibly TRBD2 (6 bases). Germline CDR1 reads MNHEY; CDR2 reads SVGAGI. V was cut by 7 bases and J by 9 bases, with 16 bases left in between. CDR3 size: 13 residues. The CDR3 bases are TGTGCCAGCATTCCGCGGGACGGGGTTGAGCAGTTCTTC. It is translated as CASIPRDGVEQFF.

The chain combines TRBV11-2 with TRBJ1-1, with D hard to call. The CDR3 contains 13 residues. Trimming removed 4 bases at V and 2 bases at J, with 8 bases between. CDR1 SGHAT and CDR2 FQNNGV come from the germline V gene. CDR3 nucleotide sequence: TGTGCCAGCAGCTACTCTTTAAACACTGAAGCTTTCTTT. Its translation is CASSYSLNTEAFF.

This clone showed up just a few times. This sequence joins TRBV5-4 and TRBJ1-1; possible D gene TRBD1, 5 bases. V was pared by 4 bases and J by 3 bases, with 10 bases between. CDR1 is SGHNT and CDR2 is YYREEE in the germline V gene (reference sequence). The CDR3 is 13 residues long. The DNA for the CDR3 is TGTGCCAGCAGCGGAGGGACTCACACTGAAGCTTTCTTT. This gives the protein CASSGGTHTEAFF. The full variable domain, in which reference TRBV5-4 and TRBJ1-1 provide the parts outside the CDR3, is ETGVTQSPTHLIKTRGQQVTLRCSSQSGHNTVSWYQQALGQGPQFIFQYYREEENGRGNFPPRFSGLQFPNYSSELNVNALELDDSALYLCASSGGTHTEAFFGQGTRLTVV.

The chain couples TRBV7-9 to TRBJ2-7; 8 bases match TRBD1. This CDR3 is built from 13 residues. Germline loops: CDR1 SEHNR, CDR2 FQNEAQ (reference sequence). The DNA of the CDR3 is TGTTCCATCGGCGGGACAGGCCCCTACGAGCAGTACTTC. Protein: CSIGGTGPYEQYF.

This chain joins TRBV19 and TRBJ1-2, with a tentative D call TRBD1 (5 bases). Germline CDR1 reads LNHDA; CDR2 reads SQIVND (reference sequence). The V end was cut by 10 bases, the J end by 5 bases, with 14 bases between. The CDR3 runs to 12 residues. CDR3 in amino acids: CATSAGGYGYTF. The CDR3 DNA follows: TGTGCCACCTCGGCCGGGGGATATGGCTACACCTTC.

V gene TRBV7-2 combines with J gene TRBJ1-5; 8 bases align to TRBD1. The CDR3 runs 17 residues. Germline trimming cut 1 base from V and 1 base from J; bases unmatched to any gene: 6. Germline V gene sequence: CDR1 SGHTA, CDR2 FQGNSA. The CDR3 is CASSLVSGGGSNQPQHF. CDR3 sequence (DNA): TGTGCCAGCAGCTTAGTGTCAGGGGGCGGAAGCAATCAGCCCCAGCATTTT.

V is TRBV10-1 and J is TRBJ1-4; TRBD1 aligns across 9 bases. The J segment lost 8 bases and the V segment lost 4 bases, leaving 11 bases of the junction unmatched. Germline assignment: CDR1 WNHNN and CDR2 SYGVQD (reference sequence). The CDR3 totals 16 residues. CDR3 DNA: TGCGCCAGCAGTGCGGCGTTGGGACAGGGCCCGGAAAAACTGTTTTTT. Protein sequence: CASSAALGQGPEKLFF.

The rearrangement uses TRBV7-9 and TRBJ2-1; no definite D call. The length of the CDR3 is 12 residues. Per germline, CDR1 SEHNR and CDR2 FQNEAQ (reference sequence). V lost 5 bases, J lost 7 bases, and 9 bases lay in between. The DNA of the CDR3 is TGTGCCAGCAGCCTTCCTTTGAATGAGCAGTTCTTC. This gives the protein CASSLPLNEQFF.

CDR3 sequence (DNA): TGCGCCAGCAGTGAGTCGACAGGGTCCTATAATTCACCCCTCCACTTT. Protein: CASSESTGSYNSPLHF. The genes are TRBV10-2 and TRBJ1-6, with TRBD1 matching 7 bases. CDR3 size: 16 residues. Trimming cost V 0 bases and J 1 base; bases outside gene matches: 0. Germline V gene sequence: CDR1 WSHSY, CDR2 SAAADI.

CDR3 region: CSVDSGGRPEAFF. CDR3 coding DNA: TGCAGCGTTGATTCAGGGGGTCGGCCTGAAGCTTTCTTT. This chain connects TRBV29-1 to TRBJ1-1, with 7 bases identical to TRBD1. The V gene's germline CDR1 is SQVTM and CDR2 ANQGSEA. The V and J ends lost 3 bases and 6 bases, in that order; junction bases with no gene match: 7. The CDR3 sequence is 13 residues long.

This clone was seen a few times. The chain joins TRBV5-6 to TRBJ1-1; 7 bases fit TRBD1. The CDR3 spans 14 residues. Trimming cost V 0 bases and J 5 bases; bases outside gene matches: 4. CDR1 is SGHDT and CDR2 is YYEEEE in the germline V gene. The CDR3 reads CASSLVQGQTEAFF. In nucleotides, the CDR3 is TGTGCCAGCAGCTTGGTTCAGGGACAGACTGAAGCTTTCTTT.

J is TRBJ2-1 and V is TRBV11-2, with 9 bases matching TRBD1. CDR1 SGHAT and CDR2 FQNNGV come from the germline V gene. CDR3 length: 16 residues. V gave up 2 bases and J gave up 2 bases; unmatched junction bases: 4. CDR3 DNA sequence: TGTGCCAGCAGCTTATACCGGGACAGGGCCTACAATGAGCAGTTCTTC. Encoded protein: CASSLYRDRAYNEQFF. Supplemented by reference TRBV11-2 and TRBJ2-1, the full variable domain reads EAGVAQSPRYKIIEKRQSVAFWCNPISGHATLYWYQQILGQGPKLLIQFQNNGVVDDSQLPKDRFSAERLKGVDSTLKIQPAKLEDSAVYLCASSLYRDRAYNEQFFGPGTRLTVL.

The V and J genes are TRBV11-2 and TRBJ2-5, with 7 bases matching TRBD2. The CDR3 has 15 residues. With 6 bases clipped from V and 5 bases from J, the junction kept 12 bases outside the gene matches. Germline CDR1 SGHAT, CDR2 FQNNGV. The CDR3 is CASRPTLAAGETQYF. CDR3 nucleotide sequence: TGTGCCAGCAGACCAACCCTAGCGGCAGGGGAGACCCAGTACTTC.